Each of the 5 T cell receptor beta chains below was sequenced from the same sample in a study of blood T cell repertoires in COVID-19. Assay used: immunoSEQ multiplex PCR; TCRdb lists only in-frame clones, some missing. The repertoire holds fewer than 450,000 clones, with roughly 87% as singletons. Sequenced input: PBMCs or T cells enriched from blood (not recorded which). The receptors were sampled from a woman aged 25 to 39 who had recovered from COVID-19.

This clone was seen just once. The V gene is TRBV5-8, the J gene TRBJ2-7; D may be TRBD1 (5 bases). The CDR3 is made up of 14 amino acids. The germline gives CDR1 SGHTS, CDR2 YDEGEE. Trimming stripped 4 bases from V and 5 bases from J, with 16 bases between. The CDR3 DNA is TGTGCCAGCAGCAAAGAACAGGTTGGCCACGAGCAGTACTTC. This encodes CASSKEQVGHEQYF.

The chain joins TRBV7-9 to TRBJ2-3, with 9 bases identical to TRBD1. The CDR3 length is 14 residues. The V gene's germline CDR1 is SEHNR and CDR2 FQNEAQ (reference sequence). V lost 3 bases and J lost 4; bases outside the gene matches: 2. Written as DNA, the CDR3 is TGTGCCAGCAGCTTCGGGACAGGGTCAGATACGCAGTATTTT. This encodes CASSFGTGSDTQYF.

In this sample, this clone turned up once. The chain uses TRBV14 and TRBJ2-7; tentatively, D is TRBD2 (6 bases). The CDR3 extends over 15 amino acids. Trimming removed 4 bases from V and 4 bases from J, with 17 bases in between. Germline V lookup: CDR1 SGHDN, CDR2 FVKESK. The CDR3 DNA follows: TGTGCCAGCAGCCTAGTCGGTCCCGGGGGATACGAGCAGTACTTC. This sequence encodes CASSLVGPGGYEQYF.

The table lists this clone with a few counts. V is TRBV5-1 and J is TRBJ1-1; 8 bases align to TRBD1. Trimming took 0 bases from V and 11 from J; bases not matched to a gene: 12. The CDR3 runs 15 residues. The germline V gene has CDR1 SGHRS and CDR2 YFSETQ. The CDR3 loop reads CASSLVGGQVSIAFF. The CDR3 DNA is TGCGCCAGCAGCTTGGTGGGGGGACAGGTCTCGATCGCTTTCTTT.

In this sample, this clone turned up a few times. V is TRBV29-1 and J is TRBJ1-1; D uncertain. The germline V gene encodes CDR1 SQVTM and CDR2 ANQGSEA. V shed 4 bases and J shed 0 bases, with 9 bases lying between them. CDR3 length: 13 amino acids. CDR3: CSVVGQLNTEAFF. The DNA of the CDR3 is TGCAGCGTTGTTGGGCAGCTGAACACTGAAGCTTTCTTT.